These 9 T cell receptor beta chains were all obtained from the same sample, sequenced in a study of brain metastases from non-small cell lung cancer. Here immunoSEQ multiplex PCR was the method, and the copy in TCRdb shows in-frame clones only, minus some. The sample includes over 1,000 clones, 89% seen only once; the top ten take approximately 7.5%. The sample consisted of tumor-adjacent normal tissue. The receptor source for this set is a donor aged 40 or over with non-small cell lung cancer.

This rearrangement joins TRBV6-1 to TRBJ1-1, with 10 bases that match TRBD1. Per the germline V gene, CDR1 is MNHNS and CDR2 is SASEGT. This CDR3 comprises 15 residues. V was pared by 1 base and J by 7 bases, with 6 bases of the junction left unmatched. In nucleotides, the CDR3 is TGTGCCAGCAGTGAAGGGACAGGGGGATTTGATGAAGCTTTCTTT. The encoded protein is CASSEGTGGFDEAFF.

This rearrangement joins TRBV7-8 to TRBJ1-2; D remains unclear. The CDR3 runs to 15 residues. The germline gives CDR1 SGHVS, CDR2 FQNEAQ. The V gene lost 3 bases and the J gene lost 0 bases, with 11 bases spanning the gap. This chain's CDR3 is CASSLAQVANYGYTF. The CDR3 DNA sequence: TGTGCCAGCAGCTTGGCTCAGGTGGCTAACTATGGCTACACCTTC.

The V call is TRBV6-1, the J call TRBJ1-1; D remains ambiguous. Germline CDR1 and CDR2: MNHNS and SASEGT. The V gene lost 2 bases and the J gene lost 4 bases, with 11 bases spanning the gap. The CDR3 has 14 residues. The CDR3 protein is CASSESEYGTEAFF. CDR3 nucleotide sequence: TGTGCCAGCAGTGAATCCGAGTACGGCACTGAAGCTTTCTTT.

The genes are TRBV14 and TRBJ1-2, with D tentatively TRBD1 (6 bases). With 4 bases removed from V and 3 bases from J, the gap between germline ends came to 21 bases. CDR1 is SGHDN, CDR2 FVKESK, per germline. CDR3 length: 17 amino acids. CDR3 region: CASSPSAGGGLDYGYTF. CDR3 nucleotides: TGTGCCAGCAGCCCCTCCGCCGGGGGCGGTCTAGACTATGGCTACACCTTC.

As for this clone: Additional DNA sequences in this sample encode the identical CDR3. The chain employs TRBV5-1 and TRBJ1-4; the match to TRBD1 covers 10 bases. V shed 4 bases, J shed 8 bases, and the junction held 5 bases outside the gene matches. The germline V gene has CDR1 SGHRS and CDR2 YFSETQ. The CDR3 loop spans 14 amino acids. CDR3 sequence (DNA): TGCGCCAGCAGCCTAGGACAGGGGGGAGAAAAACTGTTTTTT. Amino acid sequence: CASSLGQGGEKLFF.

The J gene is TRBJ1-5, the V gene TRBV5-7; 8 bases are shared with TRBD1. TRBV5-7 is treated as an ORF (open reading frame) with a function not yet certain. The V gene end was trimmed by 2 bases and the J gene end by 3 bases; junction bases not matched to a gene: 4. There are 15 residues in the CDR3. CDR3 amino acids: CASSFYRGDNQPQHF. The CDR3 nucleotides are TGTGCCAGCAGCTTTTACAGGGGGGACAATCAGCCCCAGCATTTT.

The chain uses TRBV5-6 and TRBJ2-7; possible D gene TRBD2, 6 bases. Germline V gives CDR1 SGHDT, CDR2 YYEEEE. Trimming cost V 3 bases and J 6 bases, with 19 bases left between them. This CDR3 is built from 15 residues. CDR3 nucleotide sequence: TGTGCCAGCAGCTGGGGACTCGAATTCGCCCTCGAGCAGTACGTC. Protein sequence: CASSWGLEFALEQYV.

The chain couples TRBV9 to TRBJ2-3; possibly TRBD2 for D (7 bases). Trimming left V 0 bases short and J 5 bases short, with 13 bases between. The length of the CDR3 is 15 residues. Germline CDR1 is SGDLS and CDR2 is YYNGEE. CDR3 amino acids: CASSVGEGGIDTQYF. The CDR3 nucleotides are TGTGCCAGCAGCGTAGGGGAGGGGGGCATAGATACGCAGTATTTT.

The rearrangement links TRBV19 to TRBJ1-1, with no clear D. V was pared by 0 bases and J by 2 bases, with 7 bases between. The length of the CDR3 is 14 residues. Looked up from germline, CDR1 is LNHDA and CDR2 is SQIVND (reference sequence). DNA of the CDR3: TGTGCCAGTAGTATAGATCGACTCAACACTGAAGCTTTCTTT. Translation gives CASSIDRLNTEAFF.